This is a list of T cell receptor beta chains from one sample in a study of blood T cell repertoires in COVID-19. Profiled with immunoSEQ multiplex PCR; TCRdb holds only in-frame clones, not every one. The table includes 55,000 to 85,000 clones, roughly 86% detected once. The sequenced material came from peripheral blood. Every receptor here comes from a human donor in a cohort sampled during active COVID-19. The CDR3 runs from the conserved cysteine through the conserved F or W. Fields, in order: CDR3 protein, CDR3 DNA, V gene, J gene, D gene, clone size. The D gene is left open where the match is weak. Part of the rows lack a size; the others show once, few, many or a class for expanded clones.

CASTEDGTGNTGELFF	TGTGCCAGCACCGAGGATGGGACAGGGAACACCGGGGAGCTGTTTTTT	TRBV25-1	TRBJ2-2	TRBD1	.
CASNPGQGQQPQHF	TGTGCCTCGAACCCGGGACAGGGGCAGCAGCCCCAGCATTTT	TRBV24-1	TRBJ1-5	TRBD1	.
CATSSGGWTYEQYF	TGTGCCACCAGTTCCGGGGGGTGGACCTACGAGCAGTACTTC	TRBV15	TRBJ2-7	TRBD2	.
CASRGRAGNSPLHF	TGTGCCAGCAGGGGGCGCGCCGGTAATTCACCCCTCCACTTT	TRBV6-4	TRBJ1-6	.	.
CASRPRQGAVMTQHF	TGTGCCAGCAGGCCCCGACAGGGGGCTGTTATGACCCAGCATTTT	TRBV28	TRBJ1-5	TRBD1	.
CASSIPSGSYNEQFF	TGTGCCAGTAGTATCCCTAGCGGGTCCTACAATGAGCAGTTCTTC	TRBV19	TRBJ2-1	TRBD2	.
CASSGQGVAQPQHF	TGTGCCAGCAGTGGTCAGGGGGTGGCACAGCCCCAGCATTTT	TRBV2	TRBJ1-5	TRBD1	.
CASSLRGQRSGANVLTF	TGTGCCAGCAGCTTACGGGGACAGCGCTCTGGGGCCAACGTCCTGACTTTC	TRBV7-3	TRBJ2-6	TRBD1	.
CASSQEAASTDTQYF	TGTGCCAGCAGCCAAGAGGCCGCTAGCACAGATACGCAGTATTTT	TRBV4-2	TRBJ2-3	.	.
CATSRDIETQYF	TGTGCCACCAGCAGAGACATTGAGACCCAGTACTTC	TRBV15	TRBJ2-5	.	.
CASSSRVTYGYTF	TGTGCCAGCAGTTCCAGGGTTACCTATGGCTACACCTTC	TRBV28	TRBJ1-2	.	.
CASRATSGGPGNEQFF	TGTGCCAGCAGGGCAACTAGCGGGGGGCCGGGGAATGAGCAGTTCTTC	TRBV2	TRBJ2-1	TRBD2	.
CASSPPLAGALTSYEQYF	TGTGCCAGCAGCCCGCCCCTAGCGGGGGCCCTAACTTCCTACGAGCAGTACTTC	TRBV28	TRBJ2-7	TRBD2	.
CASSQDGAGGVFYGYTF	TGTGCCAGCAGCCAAGACGGAGCCGGAGGCGTCTTCTATGGCTACACCTTC	TRBV4-2	TRBJ1-2	.	.
CASSLRDAGELFF	TGTGCCAGCAGCTTGCGGGATGCCGGGGAGCTGTTTTTT	TRBV5-4	TRBJ2-2	.	.
CASSFLGQQETQYF	TGTGCCAGCAGTTTTTTAGGACAGCAAGAGACCCAGTACTTC	TRBV28	TRBJ2-5	.	.
CASSLIGTGNTEAFF	TGTGCCAGCAGCCTTATTGGGACAGGGAACACTGAAGCTTTCTTT	TRBV2	TRBJ1-1	TRBD1	once
CASSPAGQSNYGYTF	TGTGCCAGCAGCCCCGCGGGACAGTCTAACTATGGCTACACCTTC	TRBV6-2/TRBV6-3	TRBJ1-2	TRBD1	few
CASSEQGGNEQFF	TGTGCCAGCAGTGAGCAGGGGGGCAATGAGCAGTTCTTC	TRBV6-4	TRBJ2-1	.	once
CASSSGTVDEKLFF	TGTGCCAGCAGCTCCGGGACAGTGGATGAAAAACTGTTTTTT	TRBV5-6	TRBJ1-4	TRBD1	.
CASSLMILDMNTEAFF	TGTGCCAGCAGCTTGATGATTCTTGACATGAACACTGAAGCTTTCTTT	TRBV5-6	TRBJ1-1	.	once
CASSQVDREKSEAFF	TGCGCCAGCAGCCAAGTTGACAGGGAAAAATCCGAAGCTTTCTTT	TRBV4-1	TRBJ1-1	TRBD1	medium-sized
CASSLVGGGASAAFF	TGTGCCAGCAGCTTAGTTGGAGGGGGCGCTTCTGCCGCTTTCTTT	TRBV7-2	TRBJ1-1	TRBD1	once
CASSLSNTGELFF	TGTGCCAGCAGCTTATCTAATACCGGGGAGCTGTTTTTT	TRBV7-3	TRBJ2-2	.	few
CASKGQSTDTQYF	TGTGCCAGCAAGGGACAGAGCACAGATACGCAGTATTTT	TRBV25-1	TRBJ2-3	TRBD1	.
CASSIQGPNSPLHF	TGTGCCAGCAGTATACAGGGCCCTAATTCACCCCTCCACTTT	TRBV6-5	TRBJ1-6	.	.
CASSLVGYGQETQYF	TGTGCCAGCAGCTTAGTCGGGTACGGACAAGAGACCCAGTACTTC	TRBV5-6	TRBJ2-5	.	.
CASSLQGNTEAFF	TGTGCCAGCAGTCTACAGGGGAACACTGAAGCTTTCTTT	TRBV27	TRBJ1-1	.	.
CASSTPQETQYF	TGTGCCAGCAGCACACCACAAGAGACCCAGTACTTC	TRBV7-9	TRBJ2-5	.	.
CASSEEINYGYTF	TGTGCCAGCAGTGAGGAGATTAACTATGGCTACACCTTC	TRBV2	TRBJ1-2	.	.
CASSQYNTEAFF	TGTGCCAGCAGTCAGTATAACACTGAAGCTTTCTTT	TRBV6-5	TRBJ1-1	.	.
CASSVTSGGTGELFF	TGTGCCAGCAGTGTGACTAGCGGAGGTACCGGGGAGCTGTTTTTT	TRBV2	TRBJ2-2	TRBD2	.
CASSYKGAYGYTF	TGTGCCAGCAGTTACAAGGGGGCCTATGGCTACACCTTC	TRBV6-5	TRBJ1-2	TRBD1	.
CASSRTGAETQYF	TGTGCCAGCAGTCGGACAGGGGCCGAAACGCAGTATTTT	TRBV12-3/TRBV12-4	TRBJ2-3	TRBD1	.
CASRGSGLGTGELFF	TGCGCCAGCCGGGGGAGCGGTTTAGGGACCGGGGAGCTGTTTTTT	TRBV5-1	TRBJ2-2	.	.
CASSPGQATYEQYF	TGTGCCAGCAGCCCCGGACAGGCGACCTACGAGCAGTACTTC	TRBV7-3	TRBJ2-7	TRBD1	once
CASSQGGQSSTDTQYF	TGTGCCAGCAGCCAAGGGGGACAGTCTAGCACAGATACGCAGTATTTT	TRBV3-1/TRBV3-2	TRBJ2-3	TRBD1	.
CASSLRVHQVGYTF	TGTGCCAGCAGCTTGCGAGTTCACCAAGTTGGCTACACCTTC	TRBV5-6	TRBJ1-2	.	once
CASSVEGVLLGTDTQYF	TGTGCCAGCAGCGTAGAAGGGGTACTCTTAGGAACAGATACGCAGTATTTT	TRBV9	TRBJ2-3	.	.
CASSPRTSSSYEQYF	TGTGCCAGCTCACCGCGGACATCGAGCTCCTACGAGCAGTACTTC	TRBV18	TRBJ2-7	.	.
CASSLPDGHSYEQYF	TGTGCCAGCAGCTTGCCGGACGGACATTCCTACGAGCAGTACTTC	TRBV5-6	TRBJ2-7	.	.
CASSQQGDYNQPQHF	TGTGCCAGCAGCCAACAGGGGGATTACAATCAGCCCCAGCATTTT	TRBV3-1/TRBV3-2	TRBJ1-5	TRBD1	.
CASSLVPTGTYEQYF	TGTGCCAGCAGCTTAGTTCCAACAGGGACATACGAGCAGTACTTC	TRBV7-9	TRBJ2-7	.	.
CASSLRGSSYNSPLHF	TGTGCCAGCAGCTTGAGGGGGAGCTCCTATAATTCACCCCTCCACTTT	TRBV7-6	TRBJ1-6	.	.
CASVGGGVDTGELFF	TGTGCCAGCGTGGGGGGTGGGGTGGACACCGGGGAGCTGTTTTTT	TRBV2	TRBJ2-2	.	.
CASSEALLDRGYHTRTGELFF	TGTGCCAGCAGTGAAGCGCTTCTGGACAGGGGGTACCATACCCGGACCGGGGAGCTGTTTTTT	TRBV6-1	TRBJ2-2	TRBD1	.
CASSVGDEQFF	TGTGCCAGCAGCGTAGGAGATGAGCAGTTCTTC	TRBV9	TRBJ2-1	.	.
CSVLDQGTTGELFF	TGCAGCGTTCTAGACCAGGGAACCACCGGGGAGCTGTTTTTT	TRBV29-1	TRBJ2-2	.	.
CASSQDGLAGGYNEQFF	TGTGCCAGCAGCCAAGATGGGCTAGCGGGGGGGTACAATGAGCAGTTCTTC	TRBV14	TRBJ2-1	TRBD2	.
CARTSSRGSGNTIYF	TGTGCCAGGACCAGCTCGCGGGGCTCGGGAAACACCATATATTTT	TRBV30	TRBJ1-3	.	.
CASSQLTGGDEQFF	TGCGCCAGCAGCCAGCTCACAGGGGGCGATGAGCAGTTCTTC	TRBV5-1	TRBJ2-1	TRBD1	.